The clone carrying this T cell receptor beta chain was seen only a few times. This CDR3 contains 15 residues. The record originates from a study of T cells after yellow fever vaccination. Across the whole study: Using CD3, CD45RA, CCR7 and CD95, the EM, EMRA, CM and Tscm memory subsets were sorted. Preparing low-cell-number fractions relied on SMART-Seq v4 Ultra Low Input.

TCRdb redid the calling of the 5' RACE reads with MiXCR, one entry per CDR3 protein. The table lists approximately 34,000 distinct CDR3 sequences, about 6.3% of them singletons, with 22% in the top ten. General observations from the study: Highly abundant clonotypes carried over from the bulk population could end up in FACS-sorted repertoires as contaminants. Peaking on day 5 versus 15, the secondary response was faster but weaker.

This material consisted of PBMCs, either bulk or a sorted T-cell subset (CD4+, CD8+, memory, or dextramer-sorted; not recorded which), taken on the day of the first yellow fever vaccination. This chain connects TRBV12-2 to TRBJ1-2; the table's TRBD1 call for D was not verified on the DNA. TRBV12-2 is a pseudogene. The clonotype comes from a man in his late teens or twenties who received the YFV17D yellow fever vaccine. DNA of the CDR3: TGTGCAAGTCGCTTAGCGTCAGGGTTGGTCTATGGCTACACCTTC. Translated: CASRLASGLVYGYTF.